A single sample is the source of the 25 T cell receptor beta chains below, sequenced in a study of cytomegalovirus exposure and HLA in healthy donors. 60 Vbeta and 13 Jbeta primers were used in PCR. The repertoire was sequenced with immunoSEQ multiplex PCR; TCRdb's copy has only in-frame clones and lacks some. Here the sample spans 160,000 or so clones, 81% being singletons. Sequenced material: PBMCs. The receptors stem from a man aged 45-60 years in good health and CMV-seropositive.

Of note for this clone: Relative to the germline gene, one junction end is altered; a read error may explain this. In the same sample, other DNA sequences code for this CDR3. For the CDR3, the DNA is TGTGCTAGCAGTGAGGGCCGGAACTATGGCTACACCTTC. Translated, it gives CASSEGRNYGYTF. V gene TRBV2 combines with J gene TRBJ1-2; D gene unclear. Germline CDR1 SNHLY, CDR2 FYNNEI. The CDR3 consists of 13 residues.

V gene TRBV7-6 combines with J gene TRBJ2-1; possibly TRBD2 for D (8 bases). The germline CDR1 and CDR2 sequences are SGHVS and FNYEAQ. Trimming took off 1 base at V and 7 bases at J, with 20 bases between the two ends. This CDR3 is 17 amino acids long. The CDR3 DNA sequence: TGTGCCAGCAGCTTAGTGGGGACAGCGGGAGAGGAAAATGAGCAGTTCTTC. Encoded protein: CASSLVGTAGEENEQFF.

The rearrangement uses TRBV15 and TRBJ2-2; TRBD1 matches at 7 bases. CDR1 is LNHNV and CDR2 is YYDKDF in the germline V gene (reference sequence). V lost 0 bases and J lost 0; bases outside the gene matches: 4. The CDR3 covers 17 residues. In nucleotides, the CDR3 is TGTGCCACCAGCAGAGATCTAGGGACAGCGAACACCGGGGAGCTGTTTTTT. Its translation is CATSRDLGTANTGELFF.

This sequence joins TRBV30 and TRBJ2-5; D is perhaps TRBD1 (7 bases). The CDR3 is made up of 12 amino acids. From germline, CDR1 is GTSNPN and CDR2 SVGIG (reference sequence). V was cut by 5 bases and J by 5 bases, with 12 bases left in between. The CDR3 loop reads CAWSTGRETQYF. CDR3 DNA: TGTGCCTGGTCGACAGGGAGGGAGACCCAGTACTTC.

V usage is TRBV5-1 and J usage is TRBJ2-7, with D perhaps matching TRBD1 (5 bases). The CDR3 is made up of 14 amino acids. The germline CDR1 and CDR2 sequences are SGHRS and YFSETQ. Trimming took off 0 bases at V and 5 bases at J, with 12 bases between the two ends. The DNA of the CDR3 is TGCGCCAGCAGCTTGGGGCAGGGTTTCAACGAGCAGTACTTC. Protein product: CASSLGQGFNEQYF.

The rearrangement joins TRBV9 to TRBJ2-5, with TRBD1 matching over 11 bases. The length of the CDR3 is 14 residues. Trimming removed 7 bases from V and 3 bases from J; junction bases left unmatched: 5. Germline values: CDR1 SGDLS, CDR2 YYNGEE. As DNA, the CDR3 is TGTGCCAGCGGACAGGGGGCCGGAAAAGAGACCCAGTACTTC. Protein sequence: CASGQGAGKETQYF.

The chain couples TRBV6-1 to TRBJ1-5; D is uncertain. The CDR3 consists of 16 residues. V lost 1 base, J lost 4 bases, and 14 bases lay in between. Germline loops: CDR1 MNHNS, CDR2 SASEGT. Written as DNA, the CDR3 is TGTGCCAGCAGTGAAGGCCAAGCAGGTTCAAATCAGCCCCAGCATTTT. This sequence encodes CASSEGQAGSNQPQHF.

Concerning this clone itself: Germline and junction disagree at one end, which may indicate a read error. Other DNA sequences in this sample translate to the same CDR3. The rearrangement joins TRBV28 to TRBJ1-1; D might be TRBD1 (5 bases). Germline assignment: CDR1 MDHEN and CDR2 SYDVKM. CDR3 size: 11 residues. This CDR3 reads CVTRGYTEAFF. In DNA form, the CDR3 reads TGTGTTACGCGGGGGTACACTGAGGCTTTCTTT.

The chain is built from TRBV11-2 and TRBJ2-3; D might be TRBD1 (5 bases). Germline V gives CDR1 SGHAT, CDR2 FQNNGV. Trimming stripped 5 bases from V and 1 base from J, with 16 bases between. The CDR3 spans 16 residues. The CDR3 reads CASSPGHRLGTDTQYF. CDR3 bases: TGTGCCAGCAGCCCAGGACATAGATTAGGCACAGATACGCAGTATTTT.

This sequence joins TRBV5-6 and TRBJ1-3; 7 bases agree with TRBD1. Germline trimming cut 4 bases from V and 4 bases from J; bases unmatched to any gene: 5. Germline values: CDR1 SGHDT, CDR2 YYEEEE. This CDR3 has 14 residues. The CDR3 reads CASSPQGRGNTIYF. In DNA form, the CDR3 reads TGTGCCAGCAGCCCACAGGGGCGAGGAAACACCATATATTTT.

This clone turned up a few times. This chain connects TRBV7-2 to TRBJ2-4; TRBD1 is a possible D gene (5 bases). CDR1 and CDR2 from the germline V gene are SGHTA and FQGNSA. The CDR3 has 18 amino acids. V dropped 6 bases and J dropped 5 bases, with 26 bases sitting between them. The CDR3 here is CASSLRSRTPLLENIQYF. CDR3 nucleotide sequence: TGTGCCAGCAGTCTTAGATCTAGGACACCTTTGCTAGAAAACATTCAGTACTTC.

As to this clone: Other DNA sequences in the sample encode the same CDR3. V gene TRBV9 combines with J gene TRBJ2-1, with 7 bases matching TRBD2. The CDR3 sequence is 14 residues long. Germline V CDR1 and CDR2: SGDLS, YYNGEE. With 2 bases clipped from V and 4 bases from J, the junction kept 3 bases outside the gene matches. The CDR3 DNA follows: TGTGCCAGCAGCGTTTCTAGCGGATACAATGAGCAGTTCTTC. It codes for CASSVSSGYNEQFF.

The chain uses TRBV2 and TRBJ1-2; possibly TRBD1 for D (5 bases). The CDR3 is 14 amino acids. V lost 4 bases, J lost 4 bases, and 13 bases lay in between. The germline V gene encodes CDR1 SNHLY and CDR2 FYNNEI. CDR3 DNA: TGTGCCAGCAGTGCCGAGTCCGGGGGCTATGGCTACACCTTC. This translates into CASSAESGGYGYTF.

V gene TRBV11-1 combines with J gene TRBJ1-1, with D hard to call. V dropped 2 bases and J dropped 0 bases, with 10 bases sitting between them. The germline gives CDR1 SGHAT, CDR2 FQDESV (reference sequence). This CDR3 spans 15 amino acids. The CDR3 coding sequence is TGTGCCAGCAGCTTATCGGCGGTCATGAACACTGAAGCTTTCTTT. Residues: CASSLSAVMNTEAFF. Complete variable domain (other parts from reference TRBV11-1 and TRBJ1-1): EAEVAQSPRYKITEKSQAVAFWCDPISGHATLYWYRQILGQGPELLVQFQDESVVDDSQLPKDRFSAERLKGVDSTLKIQPAELGDSAMYLCASSLSAVMNTEAFFGQGTRLTVV.

The V call is TRBV30, the J call TRBJ1-4, with D uncertain. Trimming removed 4 bases at V and 5 bases at J, with 17 bases between. The CDR3 totals 15 residues. CDR1 GTSNPN and CDR2 SVGIG come from the germline V gene (reference sequence). CDR3 nucleotides: TGTGCCTGGAAGAACGTCGGAGAATACAATGAAAAACTGTTTTTT. Translating gives CAWKNVGEYNEKLFF.

This rearrangement joins TRBV5-1 to TRBJ2-1, with D tentatively TRBD2 (5 bases). Germline loops: CDR1 SGHRS, CDR2 YFSETQ. The V and J ends lost 0 bases and 0 bases respectively, with 19 bases between them. The CDR3 extends over 19 amino acids. The CDR3: CASSLAPLTSPSSYNEQFF. For the CDR3, the DNA is TGCGCCAGCAGCTTGGCACCCCTCACTAGTCCCAGCTCCTACAATGAGCAGTTCTTC. Complete variable domain (other parts from reference TRBV5-1 and TRBJ2-1): KAGVTQTPRYLIKTRGQQVTLSCSPISGHRSVSWYQQTPGQGLQFLFEYFSETQRNKGNFPGRFSGRQFSNSRSEMNVSTLELGDSALYLCASSLAPLTSPSSYNEQFFGPGTRLTVL.

V and J are TRBV15 and TRBJ1-1; 9 positions match TRBD1. Germline trimming cut 5 bases from V and 2 bases from J; bases unmatched to any gene: 6. CDR1 and CDR2 from the germline V gene are LNHNV and YYDKDF (reference sequence). The CDR3 consists of 15 residues. CDR3 DNA sequence: TGTGCCACCAGCGGAATGGACAGGGGCAACACTGAAGCTTTCTTT. This encodes CATSGMDRGNTEAFF.

This clone was recorded only once. The rearrangement uses TRBV5-4 and TRBJ1-2; 7 bases fit TRBD1. Germline CDR1 reads SGHNT; CDR2 reads YYREEE (reference sequence). V gave up 4 bases and J gave up 0 bases; unmatched junction bases: 9. The CDR3 is made up of 16 amino acids. In nucleotides, the CDR3 is TGTGCCAGCAGCCGGCTGGACAGGACTACTAACTATGGCTACACCTTC. Encoded protein: CASSRLDRTTNYGYTF.

The rearrangement links TRBV5-6 to TRBJ1-4, with D hard to call. Germline CDR1 is SGHDT and CDR2 is YYEEEE. The CDR3 has 15 amino acids. Trimming removed 0 bases from V and 1 base from J, with 7 bases in between. The DNA for the CDR3 is TGTGCCAGCAGCTTGGCAAGAGGAACTAATGAAAAACTGTTTTTT. This gives the protein CASSLARGTNEKLFF.

This clone was detected only a few times. The chain joins TRBV2 to TRBJ1-6; 8 positions match TRBD1. With 8 bases clipped from V and 8 bases from J, the junction kept 5 bases outside the gene matches. CDR3 length equals 13 residues. Germline CDR1 SNHLY, CDR2 FYNNEI. DNA for the CDR3: TGTGCCAGCCAGACAGGGGAATATTCACCCCTCCACTTT. It is translated as CASQTGEYSPLHF. Filled out from reference TRBV2 and TRBJ1-6, the complete variable domain reads EPEVTQTPSHQVTQMGQEVILRCVPISNHLYFYWYRQILGQKVEFLVSFYNNEISEKSEIFDDQFSVERPDGSNFTLKIRSTKLEDSAMYFCASQTGEYSPLHFGNGTRLTVT.

CDR3 DNA sequence: TGTGCCAGCAGCTTAGACAGGGGCACAGATACGCAGTATTTT. Amino acids: CASSLDRGTDTQYF. This rearrangement joins TRBV5-5 to TRBJ2-3; 7 bases agree with TRBD1. The germline V gene encodes CDR1 SGHKS and CDR2 YYEKEE (reference sequence). V dropped 2 bases and J dropped 1; count of bases not matched to a gene: 1. The CDR3 extends over 14 amino acids.

The CDR3 sequence: CASSPGSTREQYF. CDR3 sequence (DNA): TGTGCCAGCTCACCTGGCTCGACGAGGGAGCAGTACTTC. This chain uses TRBV18 with TRBJ2-7; D call uncertain. V was pared by 3 bases and J by 7 bases, with 13 bases between. Germline V gene sequence: CDR1 KGHSH, CDR2 LQKENI. CDR3 size: 13 residues.

The J gene is TRBJ1-2, the V gene TRBV5-1; D gene ambiguous. CDR3 size: 14 residues. Germline-derived CDR1 and CDR2 are SGHRS and YFSETQ. V dropped 0 bases and J dropped 2 bases, with 8 bases sitting between them. Written as DNA, the CDR3 is TGCGCCAGCAGCTTGGCCACAGCCAACTATGGCTACACCTTC. It yields the protein CASSLATANYGYTF.

This sequence joins TRBV13 and TRBJ2-1, with TRBD2 identical over 8 bases. Per germline, CDR1 PRHDT and CDR2 FYEKMQ (reference sequence). The CDR3 runs 17 residues. The ends lost 4 bases at V and 4 bases at J; junction bases unmatched: 12. The CDR3 DNA sequence: TGTGCCAGCAGCTCGATATCCGCGGGAGGATCATACAATGAGCAGTTCTTC. This sequence encodes CASSSISAGGSYNEQFF.

V is TRBV20-1 and J is TRBJ2-7; D not resolved. The CDR3 loop spans 10 amino acids. Trimming took off 3 bases at V and 4 bases at J, with 4 bases between the two ends. CDR1 is DFQATT and CDR2 is SNEGSKA in the germline V gene (reference sequence). The CDR3 is CSASPYEQYF. CDR3 nucleotides: TGCAGTGCTAGTCCTTACGAGCAGTACTTC.